These 8 T cell receptor beta chains were sequenced from one sample in a study of technical replicates of blood from four donors. Produced via immunoSEQ multiplex PCR; TCRdb's table is partial and in-frame only. The sample includes roughly 50,000 clones, approximately 92% of them seen just once. The sequenced material came from PBMCs. These receptors were obtained from a human donor in good health. Some clones in this sample may be carry-over from other donors' samples.

The rearrangement uses TRBV9 and TRBJ2-5, with a tentative D call TRBD2 (5 bases). The germline CDR1 and CDR2 sequences are SGDLS and YYNGEE. This CDR3 has 14 amino acids. V was cut by 4 bases and J by 5 bases, with 15 bases left in between. The CDR3 spells CASSRVGVWETQYF. The CDR3 bases are TGTGCCAGCAGCCGCGTCGGGGTATGGGAGACCCAGTACTTC. Filled out from reference TRBV9 and TRBJ2-5, the complete variable domain reads DSGVTQTPKHLITATGQRVTLRCSPRSGDLSVYWYQQSLDQGLQFLIQYYNGEERAKGNILERFSAQQFPDLHSELNLSSLELGDSALYFCASSRVGVWETQYFGPGTRLLVL.

The chain uses TRBV25-1 and TRBJ2-1; 9 nucleotides align to TRBD2. The CDR3 contains 15 residues. Germline CDR1 reads MGHDK; CDR2 reads SYGVNS. The V gene end was trimmed by 5 bases and the J gene end by 9 bases; junction bases not matched to a gene: 11. The CDR3 reads CASSPTSGLGGEQFF. The CDR3, as DNA: TGTGCCAGCAGTCCCACTAGCGGGTTAGGGGGTGAGCAGTTCTTC.

This clone turned up a few times. The J gene is TRBJ1-2, the V gene TRBV5-6; the match to TRBD1 covers 8 bases. V dropped 4 bases and J dropped 0; count of bases not matched to a gene: 8. Germline CDR1 is SGHDT and CDR2 is YYEEEE. The CDR3 covers 16 residues. CDR3 bases: TGTGCCAGCAGCCCGGGACAGGTCCTAGCTAACTATGGCTACACCTTC. Its translation: CASSPGQVLANYGYTF.

V gene TRBV12-5 combines with J gene TRBJ2-5, with 10 bases matching TRBD1. CDR1 and CDR2 (germline): LGHNT, FRNRAP. Trimming removed 4 bases from V and 4 bases from J; junction bases left unmatched: 12. The CDR3 loop spans 17 amino acids. CDR3 region: CASGSAPGTGAGETQYF. In DNA form, the CDR3 reads TGTGCTAGTGGTTCGGCCCCCGGGACAGGGGCAGGAGAGACCCAGTACTTC.

The chain is built from TRBV6-1 and TRBJ1-2; 8 bases match TRBD1. The CDR3 length is 14 residues. V lost 6 bases to trimming and J lost 7 bases; unmatched junction nucleotides: 10. From germline, CDR1 is MNHNS and CDR2 SASEGT. The CDR3 DNA reads as TGTGCCAGCAGGATAAGCGGGACAGGTGGTGGCTACACCTTC. Amino acid sequence: CASRISGTGGGYTF.

This clone was recorded a few times. The V call is TRBV6-6, the J call TRBJ2-7; 7 positions match TRBD1. This CDR3 is 14 amino acids long. Germline V CDR1 and CDR2: MNHNY, SVGAGI (reference sequence). Trimming at V came to 6 bases and at J to 2 bases, leaving 7 bases not matched to a gene. CDR3 bases: TGTGCCAGCAGGGGACAGAGTAAAACCTACGAGCAGTACTTC. Encoded protein: CASRGQSKTYEQYF.

The V call is TRBV7-8, the J call TRBJ1-2, with D hard to call. The V end lost 5 bases, the J end lost 7 bases, and 14 bases lay between the germline ends. The germline V gene has CDR1 SGHVS and CDR2 FQNEAQ. The CDR3 runs to 13 residues. This chain's CDR3 is CASSQTGFGGYTF. As DNA, the CDR3 is TGTGCCAGCAGCCAAACGGGATTTGGTGGCTACACCTTC. Full variable domain (remainder filled in from reference TRBV7-8 and TRBJ1-2): GAGVSQSPRYKVAKRGQDVALRCDPISGHVSLFWYQQALGQGPEFLTYFQNEAQLDKSGLPSDRFFAERPEGSVSTLKIQRTQQEDSAVYLCASSQTGFGGYTFGSGTRLTVV.

CDR3 protein: CASSKGGSTDTQYF. CDR3 DNA: TGTGCCAGCAGCAAGGGGGGGAGCACAGATACGCAGTATTTT. The chain is built from TRBV6-6 and TRBJ2-3; tentative D call: TRBD2 (7 bases). Per germline, CDR1 MNHNY and CDR2 SVGAGI (reference sequence). Trimming took off 6 bases at V and 0 bases at J, with 10 bases between the two ends. CDR3 length equals 14 residues.